A single sample is the source of the 27 T cell receptor beta chains below, sequenced in a study of vaccination and CD4 T cells after COVID-19. Their antigen targets remain unknown. Treatment reported: 10-day PBMC culture with coronavirus spike peptide pools or control peptides (ViraFEST assay). CD4+ T cells that came from the unexposed donor were collected before the COVID-19 pandemic (2011-2018). Once obtained from cultured CD4+ T cells, the DNA was sequenced using the Oncomine TCR Beta short-read assay. DNA came from CD4+ T cells after culture. One entry per CDR3 protein, called by TCRdb with MiXCR from the PCR reads. This sample has some 10,000 distinct CDR3 sequences, with 28% found just once. The sample was CD4+ T cells from blood, cultured in vitro. Source of these receptors: a human donor in good health.

This chain joins TRBV4-1 and TRBJ1-1; weak D call: TRBD1 (6 bases). Trimming took 0 bases from V and 3 from J, leaving 14 bases between them. This CDR3 contains 16 residues. Germline assignment: CDR1 MGHRA and CDR2 YSYEKL. The CDR3 spells CASSQEGGRGDTEAFF. In DNA, the CDR3 is TGCGCCAGCAGCCAAGAGGGGGGGCGCGGGGACACTGAAGCTTTCTTT.

The gene calls are TRBV6-2 or TRBV6-3 and TRBJ1-5, with 9 bases fitting TRBD1. J lost 3 bases, V lost 8 bases, and 8 bases had no gene match. This CDR3 contains 15 residues. CDR1 MNHEY and CDR2 SVGEGT come from the germline V gene. The CDR3 bases are TGTGCCAGCGGTACCGGGACAGGGAACAATCAGCCCCAGCATTTT. Protein product: CASGTGTGNNQPQHF.

This clonotype was observed a handful of times. The genes are TRBV4-2 and TRBJ1-2, with 12 bases fitting TRBD1. The V gene's germline CDR1 is LGHNA and CDR2 YNFKEQ. This CDR3 is 17 amino acids long. Losses at the gene ends were 3 bases for V and 4 bases for J; bases not matched to a gene: 9. The CDR3 spells CASSHLGTGGLLYGYTF. CDR3 sequence (DNA): TGTGCCAGCAGCCACCTAGGGACAGGGGGCCTCCTCTATGGCTACACCTTC.

The chain recombines TRBV24-1 with TRBJ2-3; 7 bases are shared with TRBD2. Germline V gene lookup returns CDR1 KGHDR and CDR2 SFDVKD. The CDR3 length is 16 residues. V shed 2 bases, J shed 4 bases, and the junction held 8 bases outside the gene matches. The CDR3 nucleotides are TGTGCCACCAGTGATTCCCGGACTAGTGCCTCAGATACGCAGTATTTT. Translated: CATSDSRTSASDTQYF.

A remark on this clonotype: The junction shows a germline mismatch at one end, possibly a read error. The chain recombines TRBV20-1 with TRBJ2-7; TRBD2 matches 10 bases. The germline gives CDR1 DFQATT, CDR2 SNEGSKA (reference sequence). CDR3 size: 15 residues. The CDR3 spells CSARGLAGDSNEQYF. In DNA, the CDR3 is TGCAGTGCTAGAGGCCTAGCGGGAGACTCCAACGAGCAGTACTTC.

J is TRBJ2-7 and V is TRBV5-6; D uncertain. Germline loops: CDR1 SGHDT, CDR2 YYEEEE. CDR3 length: 13 residues. The V end was cut by 1 base, the J end by 4 bases, with 9 bases between. The chain's CDR3 is CASSLRKVYEQYF. CDR3 bases: TGTGCCAGCAGCTTGAGGAAGGTTTACGAGCAGTACTTC.

This chain connects TRBV14 to TRBJ2-7; 10 nucleotides line up with TRBD1. V trimming: 4 bases; J trimming: 4 bases; junction bases outside the gene matches: 4. The CDR3 sequence is 14 residues long. Germline-derived CDR1 and CDR2 are SGHDN and FVKESK. The CDR3 loop reads CASSRTGGGYEQYF. The CDR3 bases are TGTGCCAGCAGCCGGACAGGGGGAGGGTACGAGCAGTACTTC. The full variable domain, completed using reference TRBV14 and TRBJ2-7, is EAGVTQFPSHSVIEKGQTVTLRCDPISGHDNLYWYRRVMGKEIKFLLHFVKESKQDESGMPNNRFLAERTGGTYSTLKVQPAELEDSGVYFCASSRTGGGYEQYFGPGTRLTVT.

The J gene is TRBJ2-7, the V gene TRBV7-8, with TRBD1 identical over 9 bases. Germline lookup yields CDR1 SGHVS and CDR2 FQNEAQ. This CDR3 is built from 14 residues. Trimming took 5 bases from V and 3 from J; bases not matched to a gene: 5. CDR3 loop: CASSPQGAHYEQYF. The CDR3 DNA sequence: TGTGCCAGCAGCCCACAGGGGGCCCACTACGAGCAGTACTTC.

CDR3 residues: CSARARSGSDTQYF. CDR3 coding DNA: TGCAGTGCTAGAGCCCGGAGCGGGTCAGATACGCAGTATTTT. The rearrangement links TRBV20-1 to TRBJ2-3, with D possibly being TRBD2 (6 bases). Germline loops: CDR1 DFQATT, CDR2 SNEGSKA (reference sequence). This CDR3 is 14 amino acids long. V was cut by 1 base and J by 4 bases, with 12 bases left in between.

This clonotype was seen a handful of times. V is TRBV7-9 and J is TRBJ2-5; the D gene is possibly TRBD1 (5 bases). The CDR3 length is 14 residues. Trimming took off 5 bases at V and 2 bases at J, with 12 bases between the two ends. The V gene's germline CDR1 is SEHNR and CDR2 FQNEAQ (reference sequence). CDR3 protein: CASSPTGFQETQYF. The CDR3 coding sequence is TGTGCCAGCAGCCCAACAGGATTTCAAGAGACCCAGTACTTC. Based on the CDR3 plus reference TRBV7-9 and TRBJ2-5, the full variable domain is DTGVSQNPRHKITKRGQNVTFRCDPISEHNRLYWYRQTLGQGPEFLTYFQNEAQLEKSRLLSDRFSAERPKGSFSTLEIQRTEQGDSAMYLCASSPTGFQETQYFGPGTRLLVL.

This chain joins TRBV7-2 and TRBJ2-5, with D maybe TRBD2 (6 bases). The CDR3 length is 16 residues. The germline V and J ends were trimmed by 7 bases and 5 bases, with 23 bases remaining between them. Germline V gene lookup returns CDR1 SGHTA and CDR2 FQGNSA. CDR3 DNA sequence: TGTGCCAGCACCCAGGATGGGGTCGGGAGCTCCGAGACCCAGTACTTC. It codes for CASTQDGVGSSETQYF.

By share, this clonotype ranks as medium-sized (0.01 to 0.1%). The V call is TRBV6-1, the J call TRBJ1-5; TRBD1 matches at 8 bases. CDR1 is MNHNS and CDR2 is SASEGT in the germline V gene. CDR3 length: 17 residues. The V and J ends lost 3 bases and 4 bases, in that order; junction bases with no gene match: 11. The CDR3 protein is CASSESWTGRGNQPQHF. In DNA, the CDR3 is TGTGCCAGCAGTGAGTCATGGACAGGGAGAGGAAATCAGCCCCAGCATTTT.

The chain is built from TRBV7-2 and TRBJ2-7; tentatively, D is TRBD2 (6 bases). V was cut by 5 bases and J by 1 base, with 12 bases left in between. Looked up from germline, CDR1 is SGHTA and CDR2 is FQGNSA. This CDR3 comprises 14 residues. The chain's CDR3 is CASSLGTSSYEQYF. The CDR3 DNA is TGTGCCAGCAGCCTCGGGACTTCTTCCTACGAGCAGTACTTC.

This chain connects TRBV5-5 to TRBJ2-7; no firm D call. There are 15 residues in the CDR3. Germline loops: CDR1 SGHKS, CDR2 YYEKEE (reference sequence). Trimming left V 0 bases short and J 0 bases short, with 10 bases between. The CDR3 loop is CASSLVGLTSYEQYF. DNA of the CDR3: TGTGCCAGCAGCTTGGTGGGGTTGACCTCCTACGAGCAGTACTTC.

This clonotype was picked up a small number of times. V and J are TRBV5-1 and TRBJ1-1; D gene ambiguous. The germline gives CDR1 SGHRS, CDR2 YFSETQ. V lost 1 base and J lost 1, with 5 bases in between. The CDR3 loop spans 13 amino acids. The CDR3 DNA sequence: TGCGCCAGCAGCTTGAAGTCGAACACTGAAGCTTTCTTT. This encodes CASSLKSNTEAFF. Full variable domain (rest looked up from reference TRBV5-1 and TRBJ1-1): KAGVTQTPRYLIKTRGQQVTLSCSPISGHRSVSWYQQTPGQGLQFLFEYFSETQRNKGNFPGRFSGRQFSNSRSEMNVSTLELGDSALYLCASSLKSNTEAFFGQGTRLTVV.

The chain employs TRBV7-2 and TRBJ2-7, with D possibly being TRBD1 (6 bases). This CDR3 contains 12 residues. Between the trimmed V and J ends, which lost 3 bases and 6 bases, there was a span of 9 bases. Germline CDR1 and CDR2: SGHTA and FQGNSA. The CDR3 spells CASSFWTVEQYF. The CDR3 DNA follows: TGTGCCAGCAGCTTCTGGACAGTCGAGCAGTACTTC.

The V and J genes are TRBV25-1 and TRBJ2-1; the match to TRBD2 covers 14 bases. This CDR3 contains 18 residues. V was pared by 0 bases and J by 7 bases, with 8 bases of the junction left unmatched. Germline V gene data show CDR1 as MGHDK and CDR2 as SYGVNS. CDR3 in DNA: TGTGCCAGCAGTGAATACAGTGGGAGGACTAGCGGGAGGAATGAGCAGTTCTTC. Translation: CASSEYSGRTSGRNEQFF.

Only a few counts were recorded for this clonotype. This rearrangement joins TRBV18 to TRBJ1-5; 10 bases are shared with TRBD1. V dropped 1 base and J dropped 6; count of bases not matched to a gene: 3. Germline assignment: CDR1 KGHSH and CDR2 LQKENI. The CDR3 runs 15 residues. CDR3 sequence reads: CASSPLRTGGQPQHF. As DNA, the CDR3 is TGTGCCAGCTCACCACTTCGGACAGGGGGTCAGCCCCAGCATTTT.

This clonotype turned up a few times. This chain links TRBV20-1 with TRBJ2-7; TRBD1 matches at 10 bases. Germline CDR1 reads DFQATT; CDR2 reads SNEGSKA (reference sequence). CDR3 length equals 14 residues. The trim removed 6 bases at V and 3 bases at J, leaving 8 bases unmatched. In DNA, the CDR3 is TGCAGTGCCCAGGGGGGGACAGGGGTCTACGAGCAGTACTTC. Translation: CSAQGGTGVYEQYF.

V is TRBV30 and J is TRBJ1-1; D is undetermined. This CDR3 comprises 12 residues. Looked up from germline, CDR1 is GTSNPN and CDR2 is SVGIG (reference sequence). V was shortened by 1 base and J by 6 bases, with 9 bases between the two germline ends. The chain's CDR3 is CAWSEGRAEAFF. In nucleotides, the CDR3 is TGTGCCTGGAGTGAGGGTAGGGCTGAAGCTTTCTTT.

The chain combines TRBV29-1 with TRBJ1-2, with D possibly TRBD1 on 5 matching bases. The V end lost 5 bases, the J end lost 10 bases, and 11 bases lay between the germline ends. Germline values: CDR1 SQVTM, CDR2 ANQGSEA. The CDR3 totals 10 residues. The CDR3 bases are TGCAGCGTTTATGAGGACATCTACACCTTC. Amino acid sequence: CSVYEDIYTF.

A few counts support this clonotype. The rearrangement uses TRBV7-3 and TRBJ1-1; D unclear. The CDR3 consists of 13 residues. Germline V gives CDR1 SGHTA, CDR2 FQGTGA. Trimming removed 9 bases from V and 4 bases from J, with 15 bases in between. CDR3 sequence reads: CASKEGWGTEAFF. CDR3 DNA sequence: TGTGCCAGTAAAGAAGGGTGGGGCACTGAAGCTTTCTTT.

This clonotype was counted only a few times. V is TRBV12-3 or TRBV12-4 and J is TRBJ1-3, with TRBD1 matching over 7 bases. This CDR3 spans 15 amino acids. V was clipped by 3 bases and J by 2 bases; unmatched bases: 4. CDR3 coding DNA: TGTGCCAGCAGTTTCACAGGGGTAACTGGAAACACCATATATTTT. Translated, it gives CASSFTGVTGNTIYF.

J is TRBJ2-5 and V is TRBV7-9, with 9 bases that match TRBD2. This CDR3 spans 17 amino acids. The V gene's germline CDR1 is SEHNR and CDR2 FQNEAQ (reference sequence). V gave up 4 bases and J gave up 2 bases; unmatched junction bases: 11. The CDR3 region has the DNA TGTGCCAGCAGCTCCCCTTTGACTAGCGGCCCACAAGAGACCCAGTACTTC. It translates to CASSSPLTSGPQETQYF.

The gene calls are TRBV7-6 and TRBJ2-7, with 8 nucleotides matching TRBD1. The CDR3 has 14 residues. The germline V gene encodes CDR1 SGHVS and CDR2 FNYEAQ. The junction had 3 bases not matched to a gene; V was cut back by 4 bases and J by 1 base. The CDR3 spells CASSSTGVSYEQYF. Written as DNA, the CDR3 is TGTGCCAGCAGCTCGACAGGGGTGTCCTACGAGCAGTACTTC.

This clonotype was observed a handful of times. The chain combines TRBV5-4 with TRBJ1-5; the match to TRBD1 covers 7 bases. Losses at the gene ends were 4 bases for V and 4 bases for J; bases not matched to a gene: 5. The CDR3 has 14 amino acids. Germline CDR1 is SGHNT and CDR2 is YYREEE (reference sequence). Here the CDR3 reads CASSQDRSNQPQHF. CDR3 DNA: TGTGCCAGCAGCCAGGACAGGAGTAATCAGCCCCAGCATTTT.

A few counts support this clonotype. The chain couples TRBV20-1 to TRBJ2-2, with 8 bases lining up with TRBD2. The CDR3 sequence is 14 residues long. J gave up 5 bases and V 3 bases, and 5 bases lay outside the gene matches. Germline lookup yields CDR1 DFQATT and CDR2 SNEGSKA (reference sequence). The CDR3 protein is CSASPGTRTGELFF. The CDR3 nucleotides read TGCAGTGCTAGTCCGGGGACTAGGACCGGGGAGCTGTTTTTT.